This note documents a single T cell receptor (beta chain) sequence. Its antigen is not known. This entry belongs to a study of T cells expressing NK-cell markers. CDR1 and CDR2 (germline): SGDLS, YYNGEE. The length of the CDR3 is 15 residues. TCRdb derives one entry per CDR3 protein from the 5' RACE reads, leaving out DNA. The clone table shows under 600,000 distinct CDR3 sequences, with the ten largest holding 1.4%. Study-wide results and caveats: Dominant NKG2C+ clonotypes made up roughly 1.0-7.0% of CD8+ T cells in more than 5 donors.

This TCR derives from a woman between 50 and 59 years old in good health. The specimen was blood T cells: a sorted CD56 or NKG2C T cell subset, CD4+ or CD8+ T cells, or bulk PBMC T cells (not recorded which). The chain couples TRBV9 to TRBJ2-7. The CDR3 is CASSVRKLMTYEQYF.